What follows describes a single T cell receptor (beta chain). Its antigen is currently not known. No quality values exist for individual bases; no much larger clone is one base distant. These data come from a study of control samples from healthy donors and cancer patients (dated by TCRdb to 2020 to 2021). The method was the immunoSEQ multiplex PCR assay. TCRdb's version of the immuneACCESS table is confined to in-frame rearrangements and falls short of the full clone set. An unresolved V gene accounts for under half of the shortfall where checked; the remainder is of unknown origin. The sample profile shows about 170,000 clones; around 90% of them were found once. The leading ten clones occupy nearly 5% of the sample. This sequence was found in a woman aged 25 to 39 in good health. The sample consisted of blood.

The CDR3 sequence is CASSLDRVNEQYV. Here is the DNA: TGTGCCAGCAGCTTAGACAGGGTGAACGAGCAGTACGTC. This chain joins TRBV7-2 to TRBJ2-7; TRBD1 is perhaps the D gene, given 6 matching bases. CDR1 and CDR2 were assigned from the germline V gene as SGHTA and FQGNSA. CDR3 length: 13 amino acids, cysteine to valine. CDR3 DNA only is kept here, 39 bases in frame from base 1. A distance of 9 bases separates the germline ends of V and J, which lose 1 base and 5 bases respectively.